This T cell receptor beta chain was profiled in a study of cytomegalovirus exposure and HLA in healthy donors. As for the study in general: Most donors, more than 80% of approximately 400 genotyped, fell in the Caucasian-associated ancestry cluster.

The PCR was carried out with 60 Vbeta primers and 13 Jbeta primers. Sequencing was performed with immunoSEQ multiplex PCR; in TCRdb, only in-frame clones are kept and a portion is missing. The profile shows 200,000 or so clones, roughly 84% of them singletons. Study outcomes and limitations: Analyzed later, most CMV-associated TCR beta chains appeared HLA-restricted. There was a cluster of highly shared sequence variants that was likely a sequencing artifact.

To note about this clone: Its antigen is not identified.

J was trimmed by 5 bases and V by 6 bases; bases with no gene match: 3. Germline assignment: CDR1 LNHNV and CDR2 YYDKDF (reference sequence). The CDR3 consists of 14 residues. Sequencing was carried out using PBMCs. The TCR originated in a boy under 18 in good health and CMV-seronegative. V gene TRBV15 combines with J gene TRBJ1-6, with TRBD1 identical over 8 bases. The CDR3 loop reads CATSPGQDNSPLHF. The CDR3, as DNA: TGTGCCACCAGTCCGGGACAGGATAATTCACCCCTCCACTTT.